Given below is one TCR beta chain in context. Its antigen remains unknown. This entry is derived from a study of cytomegalovirus exposure and HLA in healthy donors. The junction had 10 bases not matched to a gene; V was cut back by 2 bases and J by 4 bases. Germline CDR1 reads SGHDT; CDR2 reads YYEEEE. The CDR3 is 16 residues long. Regarding the study as a whole: CMV serostatus was the only immune exposure information that was available. Roughly uniform depth of sequencing across donors was assumed in presence/absence analyses. At a 0.05 false discovery rate, a later analysis found some 18,000 TCR beta sequences to be associated with HLA alleles. Accurate prediction of most subjects' HLA-A and HLA-B alleles from TCR beta sequences was reported.

In the PCR, 60 Vbeta and 13 Jbeta primers were used. Repertoires were generated with immunoSEQ multiplex PCR, while TCRdb's copy carries only in-frame clones and drops some. The table lists tens of thousands of clones, around 82% of them singletons. The sample was PBMCs. The chain has TRBV5-6 and TRBJ1-1, with 8 bases that match TRBD1. The clonotype comes from a male donor in good health and CMV-seronegative. Here the CDR3 DNA reads TGTGCCAGCAGCTTTCATCCAGGGGGCCGTGCCACTGAAGCTTTCTTT. Protein: CASSFHPGGRATEAFF. Drawing the rest from reference TRBV5-6 and TRBJ1-1, the complete variable domain is DAGVTQSPTHLIKTRGQQVTLRCSPKSGHDTVSWYQQALGQGPQFIFQYYEEEERQRGNFPDRFSGHQFPNYSSELNVNALLLGDSALYLCASSFHPGGRATEAFFGQGTRLTVV.